These 8 T cell receptor beta chains were sequenced from one sample in a study of shared clonotypes between healthy human individuals. Assay used: immunoSEQ multiplex PCR; TCRdb lists only in-frame clones, some missing. The data show millions of clones, roughly 95% seen once. CD8 cells classed as naive were CD45RO-negative and positively selected for CCR7, excluding terminally differentiated effector memory CD45RA+ cells. Sequenced: naive CD8+ T cells sorted from blood. These receptors were obtained from a man younger than 30 in good health.

This clone was detected only once. The chain combines TRBV7-2 with TRBJ1-3; D perhaps matches TRBD1 (5 bases). The CDR3 has 16 amino acids. V was clipped by 0 bases and J by 2 bases, with 11 bases between them. The germline CDR1 and CDR2 sequences are SGHTA and FQGNSA. CDR3 coding DNA: TGTGCCAGCAGCTTAGCGCGGGGGTTTACTGGAAACACCATATATTTT. Encoded protein: CASSLARGFTGNTIYF.

The chain recombines TRBV19 with TRBJ2-7, with D possibly matching TRBD2 (6 bases). CDR3 length: 14 amino acids. The V end lost 1 base, the J end lost 5 bases, and 12 bases lay between the germline ends. Germline V gene data show CDR1 as LNHDA and CDR2 as SQIVND (reference sequence). The CDR3, as DNA: TGTGCCAGTAGTATAGGAGAAGGGGAGGACGAGCAGTACTTC. This sequence encodes CASSIGEGEDEQYF.

This chain uses TRBV5-1 with TRBJ2-1, with 7 positions matching TRBD2. The germline V gene encodes CDR1 SGHRS and CDR2 YFSETQ. J gave up 4 bases and V 1 base, and 5 bases lay outside the gene matches. The CDR3 is made up of 15 amino acids. As DNA, the CDR3 is TGCGCCAGCAGCTTGTTTACTAGCGAATACAATGAGCAGTTCTTC. Translating gives CASSLFTSEYNEQFF. The entire variable domain, with the rest obtained from reference TRBV5-1 and TRBJ2-1, is as follows: KAGVTQTPRYLIKTRGQQVTLSCSPISGHRSVSWYQQTPGQGLQFLFEYFSETQRNKGNFPGRFSGRQFSNSRSEMNVSTLELGDSALYLCASSLFTSEYNEQFFGPGTRLTVL.

The chain has TRBV5-4 and TRBJ2-2; D not certain. CDR3 size: 14 residues. Trimming took off 5 bases at V and 5 bases at J, with 13 bases between the two ends. Per germline, CDR1 SGHNT and CDR2 YYREEE (reference sequence). DNA for the CDR3: TGTGCCAGCAGACCCTTTGACGGTACCGGGGAGCTGTTTTTT. This translates into CASRPFDGTGELFF.

This clone was observed a handful of times. The chain uses TRBV10-2 and TRBJ2-7; no reliable D call. This CDR3 comprises 12 residues. Trimming removed 4 bases at V and 2 bases at J, with 6 bases between. CDR1 WSHSY and CDR2 SAAADI come from the germline V gene. CDR3 region: CASSGGTYEQYF. The DNA of the CDR3 is TGCGCCAGCAGTGGAGGCACCTACGAGCAGTACTTC.

V usage is TRBV27 and J usage is TRBJ2-2, with D perhaps matching TRBD1 or TRBD2 (5 bases each). Per the germline V gene, CDR1 is MNHEY and CDR2 is SMNVEV (reference sequence). V was cut by 3 bases and J by 7 bases, with 12 bases left in between. The CDR3 loop spans 14 amino acids. This CDR3 is CASSLVGTVGELFF. The CDR3 DNA reads as TGTGCCAGCAGTTTGGTAGGGACGGTCGGGGAGCTGTTTTTT.

The rearrangement joins TRBV20-1 to TRBJ1-2; D unresolved. The CDR3 runs 10 residues. Trimming left V 0 bases short and J 12 bases short, with 8 bases between. Germline CDR1 and CDR2: DFQATT and SNEGSKA (reference sequence). In DNA, the CDR3 is TGCAGTGCTAGAGATTTGAGGGACACCTTC. Protein sequence: CSARDLRDTF.

The chain links TRBV7-9 to TRBJ2-5; D may be TRBD1 (5 bases). The CDR3 spans 13 residues. Germline V gene sequence: CDR1 SEHNR, CDR2 FQNEAQ (reference sequence). V was cut by 5 bases and J by 2 bases, with 9 bases left in between. The CDR3 DNA follows: TGTGCCAGCAGCGAGACAGAACAAGAGACCCAGTACTTC. This gives the protein CASSETEQETQYF. Using reference TRBV7-9 and TRBJ2-5 for the parts outside the CDR3, the full variable domain is DTGVSQNPRHKITKRGQNVTFRCDPISEHNRLYWYRQTLGQGPEFLTYFQNEAQLEKSRLLSDRFSAERPKGSFSTLEIQRTEQGDSAMYLCASSETEQETQYFGPGTRLLVL.